Listed here are 22 T cell receptor beta chains from one sample, sequenced in a study of technical replicates of blood from several donors (dated by TCRdb to the late 2010s). The library was produced with the immunoSEQ multiplex PCR assay. In TCRdb, the immuneACCESS table is reduced to in-frame sequences with V and J assigned. These tables do not hold every clone; where another copy was compared, an unresolved V gene accounts for under half, and the others remain unexplained. Present in this sample are tens of thousands of clones, approximately 94% of which were seen just once. Roughly 0.26% of the sample is held by the ten biggest clonotypes. The sample was T cells isolated from PBMCs. The receptors here all came from a human donor in good health.

This chain links TRBV30 with TRBJ2-7, with a tentative D call TRBD2 (5 bases). The CDR3 contains 11 residues. With 8 bases removed from V and 7 bases from J, the gap between germline ends came to 15 bases. Germline CDR1 GTSNPN, CDR2 SVGIG (reference sequence). The CDR3 DNA reads TGTGCCCAAGAAGGGAGTGGGGAGCAGTACTTC. This codes for CAQEGSGEQYF. Full variable domain (remainder filled in from reference TRBV30 and TRBJ2-7): SQTIHQWPATLVQPVGSPLSLECTVEGTSNPNLYWYRQAAGRGLQLLFYSVGIGQISSEVPQNLSASRPQDRQFILSSKKLLLSDSGFYLCAQEGSGEQYFGPGTRLTVT.

The chain couples TRBV13 to TRBJ1-5; TRBD1 aligns across 7 bases. The CDR3 runs to 18 residues. Losses at the gene ends were 6 bases for V and 5 bases for J; bases not matched to a gene: 19. Germline CDR1 is PRHDT and CDR2 is FYEKMQ (reference sequence). The CDR3 is CASSSPRFTGVRYQPQHF. CDR3 sequence (DNA): TGTGCCAGCAGTTCACCCAGATTCACAGGGGTCCGATATCAGCCCCAGCATTTT. The complete variable domain, with remaining parts taken from reference TRBV13 and TRBJ1-5, reads AAGVIQSPRHLIKEKRETATLKCYPIPRHDTVYWYQQGPGQDPQFLISFYEKMQSDKGSIPDRFSAQQFSDYHSELNMSSLELGDSALYFCASSSPRFTGVRYQPQHFGDGTRLSIL.

The V call is TRBV6-5, the J call TRBJ1-2; no reliable D call. The V and J ends lost 2 bases and 0 bases respectively, with 7 bases between them. Germline values: CDR1 MNHEY, CDR2 SVGAGI. The CDR3 totals 14 residues. CDR3 DNA sequence: TGTGCCAGCAGTTACCTTCCTTCTAACTATGGCTACACCTTC. It encodes CASSYLPSNYGYTF.

J is TRBJ1-1 and V is TRBV11-3; tentative D call: TRBD1 (5 bases). This CDR3 spans 12 amino acids. The V gene lost 3 bases and the J gene lost 3 bases, with 5 bases spanning the gap. In germline, CDR1 is SGHNT, CDR2 YENEEA. CDR3 sequence: CASSLGHTEAFF. CDR3 DNA: TGTGCCAGCAGCTTGGGGCACACTGAAGCTTTCTTT.

The V call is TRBV19, the J call TRBJ2-7, with 7 bases that match TRBD2. The CDR3 is 16 amino acids. Germline V CDR1 and CDR2: LNHDA, SQIVND (reference sequence). The ends lost 3 bases at V and 1 base at J; junction bases unmatched: 9. The CDR3 sequence is CASSIWWEGPSYEQYF. For the CDR3, the DNA is TGTGCCAGTAGTATTTGGTGGGAGGGCCCGTCCTACGAGCAGTACTTC.

The chain combines TRBV11-2 with TRBJ2-1, with D perhaps matching TRBD2 (5 bases). V shed 2 bases and J shed 10 bases, with 12 bases lying between them. Germline loops: CDR1 SGHAT, CDR2 FQNNGV. The CDR3 length is 13 residues. The CDR3 nucleotides read TGTGCCAGCAGCTTAAGTCCTCCTAGCGAGCAGTTCTTC. Translated, it gives CASSLSPPSEQFF.

The V gene is TRBV6-5, the J gene TRBJ2-7; tentatively, D is TRBD1 (6 bases). V gave up 5 bases and J gave up 0 bases, with 14 bases separating them. Germline V gene lookup returns CDR1 MNHEY and CDR2 SVGAGI. This CDR3 has 15 residues. The CDR3 DNA reads TGTGCCAGCAGTCCAGAGGGGGTAAGCTCCTACGAGCAGTACTTC. This translates into CASSPEGVSSYEQYF.

The chain's CDR3 is CAWRGDHSNQPQHF. The CDR3 coding sequence is TGTGCCTGGAGGGGAGACCATAGCAATCAGCCCCAGCATTTT. J is TRBJ1-5 and V is TRBV30; unclear D gene. The CDR3 length is 14 residues. Trimming pared 3 bases from V and 0 bases from J, leaving 9 bases between. Germline CDR1 reads GTSNPN; CDR2 reads SVGIG (reference sequence).

V and J are TRBV7-9 and TRBJ2-5; 8 bases agree with TRBD2. Germline lookup yields CDR1 SEHNR and CDR2 FQNEAQ (reference sequence). The CDR3 contains 15 residues. The DNA of the CDR3 is TGTGCTATCTCCCGGTTAGCGGGGTACCAAGAGACCCAGTACTTC. It yields the protein CAISRLAGYQETQYF.

This clone was seen a single time. The V and J genes are TRBV4-1 and TRBJ2-7, with 7 bases fitting TRBD2. Germline V gene lookup returns CDR1 MGHRA and CDR2 YSYEKL. With V trimmed by 0 bases and J by 3 bases, 5 bases remained unmatched. The CDR3 runs to 15 residues. The CDR3 loop reads CASSQDEGTIYEQYF. The CDR3 bases are TGCGCCAGCAGCCAAGACGAGGGGACTATCTACGAGCAGTACTTC.

CDR3 amino acids: CASSTQGQGNEKLFF. Here the CDR3 DNA reads TGTGCCAGCAGCACACAGGGACAGGGCAATGAAAAACTGTTTTTT. This chain uses TRBV7-2 with TRBJ1-4; 9 bases are a match to TRBD1. Germline CDR1 is SGHTA and CDR2 is FQGNSA. The CDR3 is made up of 15 amino acids. The J segment lost 5 bases and the V segment lost 5 bases, leaving 6 bases of the junction unmatched.

This clone turned up a few times. The chain combines TRBV2 with TRBJ2-1; D might be TRBD1 (6 bases). The V end lost 8 bases, the J end lost 0 bases, and 11 bases lay between the germline ends. The CDR3 length is 14 residues. Germline CDR1 SNHLY, CDR2 FYNNEI. CDR3 DNA: TGTGCCAGCGCCGGGACATCCTCCTACAATGAGCAGTTCTTC. Its protein product is CASAGTSSYNEQFF.

The gene calls are TRBV6-1 and TRBJ2-5, with D tentatively TRBD1 (5 bases). Germline-derived CDR1 and CDR2 are MNHNS and SASEGT. The V end lost 10 bases, the J end lost 6 bases, and 18 bases lay between the germline ends. The CDR3 spans 13 residues. The CDR3 DNA is TGTGCCACCTCGACAGTGTATTTACAGACCCAGTACTTC. Its translation is CATSTVYLQTQYF.

In its sample, this clone was seen once. The genes are TRBV28 and TRBJ1-5; 7 nucleotides line up with TRBD1. The V and J ends lost 8 bases and 3 bases, in that order; junction bases with no gene match: 4. In germline, CDR1 is MDHEN, CDR2 SYDVKM. The CDR3 runs 13 residues. DNA of the CDR3: TGTGCCAGCCTCCAGGGGGACAATCAGCCCCAGCATTTT. As protein: CASLQGDNQPQHF.

V gene TRBV27 combines with J gene TRBJ2-7, with D possibly matching TRBD1 (6 bases). The CDR3 contains 15 residues. In germline, CDR1 is MNHEY, CDR2 SMNVEV (reference sequence). V was clipped by 8 bases and J by 0 bases, with 17 bases between them. In DNA form, the CDR3 reads TGTGCCAGCGCAAGGGGGTCTAGGAGCTCCTACGAGCAGTACTTC. Translated: CASARGSRSSYEQYF.

The chain joins TRBV18 to TRBJ1-2; no clear D. Germline CDR1 is KGHSH and CDR2 is LQKENI. Trimming took off 3 bases at V and 5 bases at J, with 13 bases between the two ends. The CDR3 loop spans 14 amino acids. The CDR3: CASSPVLADYGYTF. In DNA form, the CDR3 reads TGTGCCAGCTCACCTGTTTTGGCGGATTATGGCTACACCTTC.

The chain is built from TRBV7-6 and TRBJ1-1; a weak D match, TRBD1 (5 bases). This CDR3 comprises 17 residues. V lost 1 base to trimming and J lost 0 bases, with 15 bases between them. The germline V gene has CDR1 SGHVS and CDR2 FNYEAQ. For the CDR3, the DNA is TGTGCCAGCAGCTTAGTCGACAGCTCTATCATGAACACTGAAGCTTTCTTT. Encoded protein: CASSLVDSSIMNTEAFF.

The chain uses TRBV5-8 and TRBJ1-4; D is uncertain. The CDR3 has 15 amino acids. V gave up 0 bases and J gave up 11 bases, with 17 bases separating them. The germline V gene encodes CDR1 SGHTS and CDR2 YDEGEE. The CDR3 DNA sequence: TGTGCCAGCAGCTTGGCCCCGGGCCTAGCGCCGAAACTGTTTTTT. It codes for CASSLAPGLAPKLFF.

The count of this clone is one. The rearrangement links TRBV5-4 to TRBJ1-3; D is unclear. Germline CDR1 SGHNT, CDR2 YYREEE (reference sequence). The CDR3 contains 18 residues. Between the trimmed V and J ends, which lost 5 bases and 2 bases, there was a span of 23 bases. The CDR3, as DNA: TGTGCCAGCAGGGACGAGGGTGGCATTTCCACGACTGGAAACACCATATATTTT. It encodes CASRDEGGISTTGNTIYF. The full variable domain, completed using reference TRBV5-4 and TRBJ1-3, is ETGVTQSPTHLIKTRGQQVTLRCSSQSGHNTVSWYQQALGQGPQFIFQYYREEENGRGNFPPRFSGLQFPNYSSELNVNALELDDSALYLCASRDEGGISTTGNTIYFGEGSWLTVV.

The chain recombines TRBV5-1 with TRBJ2-5, with 8 positions matching TRBD1. The V segment lost 3 bases and the J segment 4 bases; nucleotides outside the gene matches: 8. The CDR3 covers 15 residues. The V gene's germline CDR1 is SGHRS and CDR2 YFSETQ. CDR3: CASSSRGQGGETQYF. The CDR3 nucleotides are TGCGCCAGCAGCTCACGTGGACAGGGCGGAGAGACCCAGTACTTC.

The genes are TRBV27 and TRBJ2-3; D is possibly TRBD2 (6 bases). The CDR3 contains 15 residues. Deletions cut 7 bases from V and 8 bases from J, with 22 bases between. Germline V lookup: CDR1 MNHEY, CDR2 SMNVEV (reference sequence). CDR3 region: CASTPTGLLAATQYF. CDR3 sequence (DNA): TGTGCCAGCACTCCCACGGGGCTACTAGCAGCTACGCAGTATTTT.

The J gene is TRBJ2-2, the V gene TRBV7-6; D is unclear. Trimming pared 4 bases from V and 4 bases from J, leaving 10 bases between. Germline V gene lookup returns CDR1 SGHVS and CDR2 FNYEAQ. This CDR3 comprises 14 residues. CDR3 nucleotides: TGTGCCAGCAGCTCGACCTCGGGCACCGGGGAGCTGTTTTTT. Translation: CASSSTSGTGELFF.